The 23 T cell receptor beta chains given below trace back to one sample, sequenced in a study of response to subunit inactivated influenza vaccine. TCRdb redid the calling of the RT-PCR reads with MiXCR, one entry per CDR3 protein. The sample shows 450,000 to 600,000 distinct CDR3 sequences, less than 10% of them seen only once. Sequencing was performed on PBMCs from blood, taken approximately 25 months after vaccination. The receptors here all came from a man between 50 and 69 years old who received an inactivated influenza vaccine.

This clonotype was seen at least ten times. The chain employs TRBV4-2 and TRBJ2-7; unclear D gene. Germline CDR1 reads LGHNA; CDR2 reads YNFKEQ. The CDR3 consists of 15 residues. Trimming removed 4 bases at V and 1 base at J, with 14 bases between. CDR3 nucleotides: TGTGCCAGCAGCCCAGAAGTTAGGGAATCCTACGAGCAGTACTTC. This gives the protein CASSPEVRESYEQYF.

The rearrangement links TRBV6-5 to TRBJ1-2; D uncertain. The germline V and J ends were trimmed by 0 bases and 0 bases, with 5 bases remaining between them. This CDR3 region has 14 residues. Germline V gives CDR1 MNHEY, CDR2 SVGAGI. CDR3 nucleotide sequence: TGTGCCAGCAGTTACTCGTCGGCTAACTATGGCTACACCTTC. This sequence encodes CASSYSSANYGYTF.

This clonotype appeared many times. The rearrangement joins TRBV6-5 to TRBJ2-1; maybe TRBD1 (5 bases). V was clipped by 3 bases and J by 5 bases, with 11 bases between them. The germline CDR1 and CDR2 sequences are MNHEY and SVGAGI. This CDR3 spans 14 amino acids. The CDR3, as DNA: TGTGCCAGCAGTTATACAGGTTCGGACAATGAGCAGTTCTTC. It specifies CASSYTGSDNEQFF.

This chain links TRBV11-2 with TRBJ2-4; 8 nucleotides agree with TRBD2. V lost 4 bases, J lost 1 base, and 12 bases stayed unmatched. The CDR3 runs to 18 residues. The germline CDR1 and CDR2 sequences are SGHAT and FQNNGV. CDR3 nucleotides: TGTGCCAGCAGCTCACCTCTGAGGCGGGGGGTGGCCAAAAACATTCAGTACTTC. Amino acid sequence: CASSSPLRRGVAKNIQYF.

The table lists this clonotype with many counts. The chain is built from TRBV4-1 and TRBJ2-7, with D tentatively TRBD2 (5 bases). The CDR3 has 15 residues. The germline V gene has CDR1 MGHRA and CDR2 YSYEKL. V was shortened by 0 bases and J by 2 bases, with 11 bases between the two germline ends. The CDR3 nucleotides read TGCGCCAGCAGCCAAGATTTTCCGGGAACCTACGAGCAGTACTTC. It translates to CASSQDFPGTYEQYF.

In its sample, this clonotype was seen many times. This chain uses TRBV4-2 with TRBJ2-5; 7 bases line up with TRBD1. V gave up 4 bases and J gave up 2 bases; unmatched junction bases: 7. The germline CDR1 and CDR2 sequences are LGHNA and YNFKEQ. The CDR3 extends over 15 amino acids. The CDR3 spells CASSRGGQPQETQYF. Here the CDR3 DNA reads TGTGCCAGCAGCCGAGGGGGACAGCCACAAGAGACCCAGTACTTC.

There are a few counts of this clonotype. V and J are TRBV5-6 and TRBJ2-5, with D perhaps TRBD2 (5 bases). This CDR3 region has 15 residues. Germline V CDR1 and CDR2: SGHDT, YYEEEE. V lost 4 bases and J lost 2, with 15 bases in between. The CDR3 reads CASSPGPSPQETQYF. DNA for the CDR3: TGTGCCAGCAGCCCCGGGCCTAGCCCTCAAGAGACCCAGTACTTC. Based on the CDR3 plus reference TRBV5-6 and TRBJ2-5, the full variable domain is DAGVTQSPTHLIKTRGQQVTLRCSPKSGHDTVSWYQQALGQGPQFIFQYYEEEERQRGNFPDRFSGHQFPNYSSELNVNALLLGDSALYLCASSPGPSPQETQYFGPGTRLLVL.

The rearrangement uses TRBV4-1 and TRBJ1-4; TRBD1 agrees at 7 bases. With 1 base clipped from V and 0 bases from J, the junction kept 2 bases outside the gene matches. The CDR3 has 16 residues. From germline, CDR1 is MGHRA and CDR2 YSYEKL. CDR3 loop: CASSQGGQATNEKLFF. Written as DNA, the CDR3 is TGCGCCAGCAGCCAAGGCGGACAGGCAACTAATGAAAAACTGTTTTTT.

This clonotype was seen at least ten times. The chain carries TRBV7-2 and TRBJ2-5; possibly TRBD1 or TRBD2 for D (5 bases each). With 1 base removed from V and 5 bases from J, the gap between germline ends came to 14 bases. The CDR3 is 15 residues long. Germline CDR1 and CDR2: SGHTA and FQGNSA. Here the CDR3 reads CASSLGASWGETQYF. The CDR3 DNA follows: TGTGCCAGCAGCTTAGGGGCCTCGTGGGGGGAGACCCAGTACTTC.

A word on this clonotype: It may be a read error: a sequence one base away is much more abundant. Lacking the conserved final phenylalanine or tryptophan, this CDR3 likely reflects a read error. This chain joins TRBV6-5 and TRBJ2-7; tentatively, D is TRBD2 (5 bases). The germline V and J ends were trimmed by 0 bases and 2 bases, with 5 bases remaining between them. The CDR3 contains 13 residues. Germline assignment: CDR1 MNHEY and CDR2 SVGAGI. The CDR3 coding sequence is TGTGCCAGCAGTTACTCCGGGACCTACGAGCAGTACTCC. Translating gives CASSYSGTYEQYS.

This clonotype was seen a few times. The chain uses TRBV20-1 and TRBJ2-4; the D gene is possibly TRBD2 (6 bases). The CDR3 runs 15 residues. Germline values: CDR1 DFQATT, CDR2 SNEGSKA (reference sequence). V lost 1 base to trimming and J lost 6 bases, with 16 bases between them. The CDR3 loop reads CSARVGGSIGNIQYF. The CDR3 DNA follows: TGCAGTGCTAGAGTTGGGGGGAGTATCGGAAACATTCAGTACTTC.

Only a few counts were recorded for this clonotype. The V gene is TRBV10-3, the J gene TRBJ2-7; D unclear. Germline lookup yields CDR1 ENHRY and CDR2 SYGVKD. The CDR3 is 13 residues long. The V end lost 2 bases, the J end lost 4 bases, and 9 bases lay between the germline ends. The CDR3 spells CAISEGPSYEQYF. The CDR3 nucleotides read TGTGCCATCAGTGAGGGGCCAAGTTACGAGCAGTACTTC.

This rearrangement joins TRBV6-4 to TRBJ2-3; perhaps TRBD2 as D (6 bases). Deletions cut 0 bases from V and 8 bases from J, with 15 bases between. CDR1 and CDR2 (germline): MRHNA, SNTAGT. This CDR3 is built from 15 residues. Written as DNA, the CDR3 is TGTGCCAGCAGTGACTCCATAGCGGTGGTAGTTACGCAGTATTTT. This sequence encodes CASSDSIAVVVTQYF.

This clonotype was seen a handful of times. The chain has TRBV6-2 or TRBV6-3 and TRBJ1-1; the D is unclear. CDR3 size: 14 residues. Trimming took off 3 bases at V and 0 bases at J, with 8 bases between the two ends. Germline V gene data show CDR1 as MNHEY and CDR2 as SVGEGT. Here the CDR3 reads CASSYVVMNTEAFF. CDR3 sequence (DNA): TGTGCCAGCAGTTATGTGGTCATGAACACTGAAGCTTTCTTT.

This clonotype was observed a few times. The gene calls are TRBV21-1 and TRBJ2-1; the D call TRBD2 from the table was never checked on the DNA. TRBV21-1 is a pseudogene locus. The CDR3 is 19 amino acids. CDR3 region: CASSKALERLPPSYNEQFF. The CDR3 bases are TGTGCCAGCAGCAAAGCGCTCGAGCGACTCCCACCCTCCTACAATGAGCAGTTCTTC.

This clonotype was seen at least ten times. The CDR3 loop reads CASRSGANVLTF. The CDR3 bases are TGTGCCAGCAGATCTGGGGCCAACGTCCTGACTTTC. J is TRBJ2-6 and V is TRBV7-2, with D uncertain. With 6 bases removed from V and 1 base from J, the gap between germline ends came to 1 base. The V gene's germline CDR1 is SGHTA and CDR2 FQGNSA. CDR3 length: 12 amino acids.

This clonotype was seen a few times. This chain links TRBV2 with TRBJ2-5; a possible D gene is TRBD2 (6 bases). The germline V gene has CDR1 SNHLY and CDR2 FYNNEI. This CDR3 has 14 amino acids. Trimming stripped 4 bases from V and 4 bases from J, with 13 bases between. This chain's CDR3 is CASSAGDSGETQYF. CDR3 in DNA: TGTGCCAGCAGTGCTGGGGACTCAGGAGAGACCCAGTACTTC.

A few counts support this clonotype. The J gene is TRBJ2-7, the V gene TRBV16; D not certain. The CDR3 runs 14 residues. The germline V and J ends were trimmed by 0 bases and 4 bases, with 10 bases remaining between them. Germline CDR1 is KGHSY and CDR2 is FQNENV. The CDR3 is CASSQSFRVYEQYF. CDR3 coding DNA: TGTGCCAGCAGCCAATCATTCCGAGTTTACGAGCAGTACTTC.

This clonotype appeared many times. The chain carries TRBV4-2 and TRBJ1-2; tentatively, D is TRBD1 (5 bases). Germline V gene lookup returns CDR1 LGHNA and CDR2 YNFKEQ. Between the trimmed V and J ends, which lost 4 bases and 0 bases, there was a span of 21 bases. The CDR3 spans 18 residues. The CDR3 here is CASSLYSGQGESNYGYTF. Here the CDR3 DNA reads TGTGCCAGCAGCCTGTACTCGGGGCAGGGAGAATCTAACTATGGCTACACCTTC.

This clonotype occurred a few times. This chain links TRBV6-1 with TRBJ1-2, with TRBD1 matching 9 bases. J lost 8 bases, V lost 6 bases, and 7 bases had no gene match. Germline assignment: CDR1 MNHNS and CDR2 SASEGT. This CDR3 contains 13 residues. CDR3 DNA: TGTGCCAGCAGCGTAAACAGGGGGCAAGGCTACACCTTC. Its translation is CASSVNRGQGYTF.

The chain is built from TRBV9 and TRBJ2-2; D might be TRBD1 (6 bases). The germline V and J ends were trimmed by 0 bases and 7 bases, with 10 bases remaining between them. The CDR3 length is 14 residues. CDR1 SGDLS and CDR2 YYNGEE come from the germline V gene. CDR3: CASSVAHRDGELFF. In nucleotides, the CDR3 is TGTGCCAGCAGCGTAGCTCACAGGGACGGGGAGCTGTTTTTT.

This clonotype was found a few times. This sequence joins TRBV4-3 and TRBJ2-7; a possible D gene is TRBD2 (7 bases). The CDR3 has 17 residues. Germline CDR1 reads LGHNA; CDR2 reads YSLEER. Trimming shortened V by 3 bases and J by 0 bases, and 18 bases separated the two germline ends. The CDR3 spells CASSQAAGGLLSYEQYF. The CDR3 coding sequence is TGCGCCAGCAGCCAGGCTGCCGGGGGGCTCCTCTCCTACGAGCAGTACTTC.

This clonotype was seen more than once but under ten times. Here the CDR3 DNA reads TGCGCCAGCAGCCAAGGGGTTCTGACCAAAAACATTCAGTACTTC. It is translated as CASSQGVLTKNIQYF. J is TRBJ2-4 and V is TRBV4-1; unclear D gene. Germline CDR1 reads MGHRA; CDR2 reads YSYEKL. This CDR3 has 15 amino acids. The germline V and J ends were trimmed by 1 base and 2 bases, with 9 bases remaining between them.